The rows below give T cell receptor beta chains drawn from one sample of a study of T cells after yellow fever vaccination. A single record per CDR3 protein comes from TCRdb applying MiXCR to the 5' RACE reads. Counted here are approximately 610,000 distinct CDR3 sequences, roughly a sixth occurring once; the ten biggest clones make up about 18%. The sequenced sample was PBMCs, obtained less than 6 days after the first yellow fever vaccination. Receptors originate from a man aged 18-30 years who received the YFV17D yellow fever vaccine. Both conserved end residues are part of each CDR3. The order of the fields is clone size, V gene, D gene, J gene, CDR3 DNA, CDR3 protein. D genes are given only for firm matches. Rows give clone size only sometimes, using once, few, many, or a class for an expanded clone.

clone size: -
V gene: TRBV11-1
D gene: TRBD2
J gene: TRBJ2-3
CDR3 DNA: TGTGCCAGCAGCATACTACGATTGACTAGCGGGGCATATATCACAGATACGCAGTATTTT
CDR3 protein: CASSILRLTSGAYITDTQYF

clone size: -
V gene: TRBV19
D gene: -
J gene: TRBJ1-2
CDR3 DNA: TGTGCCAGTAGTCCCTACGGATCCAACTATGGCTACACCTTC
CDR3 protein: CASSPYGSNYGYTF

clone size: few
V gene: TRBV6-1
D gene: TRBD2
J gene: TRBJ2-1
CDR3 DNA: TGTGCCAGCAGCCAGGGACTAGCGGACTACAATGAGCAGTTCTTC
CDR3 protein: CASSQGLADYNEQFF

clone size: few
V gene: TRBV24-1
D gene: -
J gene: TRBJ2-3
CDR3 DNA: TGTGCCACCAGTTGGCGTTCCACAGATACGCAGTATTTT
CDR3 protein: CATSWRSTDTQYF

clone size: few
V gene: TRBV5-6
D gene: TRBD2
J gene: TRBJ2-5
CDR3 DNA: TGTGCCAGCAGCTTGGCTACAGCGGGGGTACAAGAGACCCAGTACTTC
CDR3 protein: CASSLATAGVQETQYF

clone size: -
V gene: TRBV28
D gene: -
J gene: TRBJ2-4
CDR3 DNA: TGTGCCAGCAGGTCCCACCTCACGGGACTAGCCAAAAACATTCAGTACTTC
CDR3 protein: CASRSHLTGLAKNIQYF

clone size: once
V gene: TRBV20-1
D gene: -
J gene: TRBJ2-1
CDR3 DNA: TGCAGTGGTCAGGACAGCTCCTGGGATGAGCAGTTCTTC
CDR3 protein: CSGQDSSWDEQFF

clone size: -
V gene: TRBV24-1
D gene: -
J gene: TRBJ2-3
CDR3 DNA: TGTGCCACCAGTGTTCCAGGGGCAGATACGCAGTATTTT
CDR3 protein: CATSVPGADTQYF

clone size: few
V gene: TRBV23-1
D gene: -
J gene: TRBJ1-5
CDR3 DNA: TGCGCCAGCAGCCGGCGAGCTCCTGTCGCCGTTCCCCAGCATTTT
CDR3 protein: CASSRRAPVAVPQHF

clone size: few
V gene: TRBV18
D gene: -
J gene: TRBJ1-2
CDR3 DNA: TGTGCCAGCTCACCGTCGAAGGTCGGCTACACCTTC
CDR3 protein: CASSPSKVGYTF

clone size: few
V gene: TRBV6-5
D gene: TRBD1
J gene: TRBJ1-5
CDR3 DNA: TGTGCCAGCAGTTACTCTCGGACAGGGATGCAGCCCCAGCATTTT
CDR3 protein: CASSYSRTGMQPQHF

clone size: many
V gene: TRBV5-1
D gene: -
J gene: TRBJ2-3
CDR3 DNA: TGCGCCAGCAGCGTCGGGGCGGAAACAGATACGCAGTATTTT
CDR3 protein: CASSVGAETDTQYF

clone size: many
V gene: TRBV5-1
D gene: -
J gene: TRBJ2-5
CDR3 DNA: TGCGCCAGCAGTCCCGGGGCGACGGAGACCCAGTACTTC
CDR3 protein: CASSPGATETQYF

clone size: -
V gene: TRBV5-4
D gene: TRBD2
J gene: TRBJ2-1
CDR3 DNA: TGTGCCAGCAGTAAGCTCGGCGGGGGTTACAATGAGCAGTTCTTC
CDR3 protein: CASSKLGGGYNEQFF

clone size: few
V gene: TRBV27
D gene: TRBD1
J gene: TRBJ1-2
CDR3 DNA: TGTGCCAGCAGTTCCCAGGGGGGGCAATTCGGCTACACCTTC
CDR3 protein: CASSSQGGQFGYTF

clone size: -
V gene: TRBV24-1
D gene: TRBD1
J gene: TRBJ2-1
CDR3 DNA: TGTGCCACCAGTGGTCGGGACAGGCCCTACAATGAGCAGTTCTTC
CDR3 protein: CATSGRDRPYNEQFF

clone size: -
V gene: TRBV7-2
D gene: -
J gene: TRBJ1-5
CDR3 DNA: TGTGCCTGCAGCTTTCTCGGGAGTACAAGCAATCAGCCCCAGCATTTT
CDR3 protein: CACSFLGSTSNQPQHF

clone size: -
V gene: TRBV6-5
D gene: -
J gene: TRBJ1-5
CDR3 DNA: TGTGCCAGCAGTTACTCGGGGGCAGGGCCTTGGCCCCAGCATTTT
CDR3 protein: CASSYSGAGPWPQHF

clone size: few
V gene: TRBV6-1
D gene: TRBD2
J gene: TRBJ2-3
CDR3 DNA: TGTGCCAGCAGTCCCACTAGCGCCGCCACAGATACGCAGTATTTT
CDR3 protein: CASSPTSAATDTQYF

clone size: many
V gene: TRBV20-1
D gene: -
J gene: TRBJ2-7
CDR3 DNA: TGCAGTGCTAGCCCCAGGCCTAGCTCCTACGAGCAGTACTTC
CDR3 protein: CSASPRPSSYEQYF

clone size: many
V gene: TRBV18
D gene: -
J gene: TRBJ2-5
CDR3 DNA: TGTGCCAGCTCACCAGCGGGGAGCGAGACCCAGTACTTC
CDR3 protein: CASSPAGSETQYF

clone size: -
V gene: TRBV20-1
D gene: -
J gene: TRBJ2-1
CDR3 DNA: TGCAGTGCCAGAGAGGAATTTGTATCCTACAATGAGCAGTTCTTC
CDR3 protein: CSAREEFVSYNEQFF

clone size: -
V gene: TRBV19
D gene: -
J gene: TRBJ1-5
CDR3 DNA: TGTGCCAGTAGCGGTTTTAGAAGCAATCAGCCCCAGCATTTT
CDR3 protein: CASSGFRSNQPQHF

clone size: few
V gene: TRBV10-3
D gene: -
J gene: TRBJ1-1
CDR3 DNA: TGTGCCATCACTTTGGACAGAGCCACTGAAGCTTTCTTT
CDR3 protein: CAITLDRATEAFF

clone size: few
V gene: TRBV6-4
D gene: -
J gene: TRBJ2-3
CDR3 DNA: TGTGCCAGCAGTACGACAGTATACTCAGATACGCAGTATTTT
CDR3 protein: CASSTTVYSDTQYF

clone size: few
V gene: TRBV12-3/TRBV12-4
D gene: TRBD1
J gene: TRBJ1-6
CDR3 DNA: TGTGCCAGCAGTTTAAGGACAGGTCGAAATTCACCCCTCCACTTT
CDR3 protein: CASSLRTGRNSPLHF

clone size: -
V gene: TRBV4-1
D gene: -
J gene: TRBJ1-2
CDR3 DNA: TGCGCCAGCAGCAAGCTGACAGGCCCCTATGGCTACACCTTC
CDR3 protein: CASSKLTGPYGYTF

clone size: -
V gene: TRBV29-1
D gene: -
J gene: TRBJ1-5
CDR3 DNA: TGCAGCGTTGTGGGAGAGAATCAGCCCCAGCATTTT
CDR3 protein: CSVVGENQPQHF

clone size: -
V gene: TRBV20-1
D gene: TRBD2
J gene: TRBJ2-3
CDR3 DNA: TGCAGTGCGGGACTAGCGGCTAGCACAGATACGCAGTATTTT
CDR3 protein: CSAGLAASTDTQYF

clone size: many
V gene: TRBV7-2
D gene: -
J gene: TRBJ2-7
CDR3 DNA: TGTGCCAGCAGCCCGCGGCGGGGCCACGAGCAGTACTTC
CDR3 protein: CASSPRRGHEQYF

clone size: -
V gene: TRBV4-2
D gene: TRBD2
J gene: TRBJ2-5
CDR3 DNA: TGTGCCAGCAGCCAGACCCTAGCGGAATACCAAGAGACCCAGTACTTC
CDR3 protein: CASSQTLAEYQETQYF

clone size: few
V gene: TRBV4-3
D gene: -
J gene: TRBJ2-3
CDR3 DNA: TGCGCCAGCAGCCAAGATCCAATGGGAGATACGCAGTATTTT
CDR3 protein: CASSQDPMGDTQYF

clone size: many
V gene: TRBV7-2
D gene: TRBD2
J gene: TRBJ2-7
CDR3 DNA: TGTGCCAGCAGCTTAGCCCCTTCAGCGGGGGGGCTGTACGAGCAGTACTTC
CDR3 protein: CASSLAPSAGGLYEQYF

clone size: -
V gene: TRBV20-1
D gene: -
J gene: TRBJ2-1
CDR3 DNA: TGCAGTGCTGTCGTCAGTGGGGGGCAGTTCTTC
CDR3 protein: CSAVVSGGQFF

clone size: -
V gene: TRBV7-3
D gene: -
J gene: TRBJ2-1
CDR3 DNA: TGTGCCAGCAGCCCCACCCGGGGCTACTCCTACAATGAGCAGTTCTTC
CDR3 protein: CASSPTRGYSYNEQFF

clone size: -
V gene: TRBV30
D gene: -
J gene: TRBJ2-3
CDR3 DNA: TGTGCCTGGGGTCCGGGCACAGATACGCAGTATTTT
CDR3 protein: CAWGPGTDTQYF

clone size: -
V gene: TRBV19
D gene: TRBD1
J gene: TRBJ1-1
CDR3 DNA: TGTGCCAGTAGACCATCGTCAGGGGGCGCATTACGGGCTTTCTTT
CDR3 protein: CASRPSSGGALRAFF

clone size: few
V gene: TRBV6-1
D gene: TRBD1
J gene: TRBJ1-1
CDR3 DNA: TGTGCCAGCAGCCGCCTCCGACAGGGATTGAACACTGAAGCTTTCTTT
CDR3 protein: CASSRLRQGLNTEAFF

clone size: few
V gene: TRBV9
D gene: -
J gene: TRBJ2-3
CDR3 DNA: TGTGCCAGCAGTGATAAGTGGGGGGCAACAGATACGCAGTATTTT
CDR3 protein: CASSDKWGATDTQYF

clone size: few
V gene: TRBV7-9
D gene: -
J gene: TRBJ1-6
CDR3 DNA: TGTGCCAGCAGCTTAGGTGGGGGAGATTCACCCCTCCACTTT
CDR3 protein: CASSLGGGDSPLHF

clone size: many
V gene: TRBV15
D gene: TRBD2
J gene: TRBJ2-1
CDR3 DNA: TGTGCCACCAGCAGAGATGTGGCTAGCGGTACCTACAATGAGCAGTTCTTC
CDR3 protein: CATSRDVASGTYNEQFF

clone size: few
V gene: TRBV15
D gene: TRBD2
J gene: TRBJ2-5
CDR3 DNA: TGTGCCACCAGCAGATCGCTAGCGGACCAAGAGACCCAGTACTTC
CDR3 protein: CATSRSLADQETQYF

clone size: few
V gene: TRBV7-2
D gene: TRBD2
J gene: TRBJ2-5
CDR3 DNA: TGTGCCAGCAGCTTGACTAGCGGGGGGACCCAGTACTTC
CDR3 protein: CASSLTSGGTQYF

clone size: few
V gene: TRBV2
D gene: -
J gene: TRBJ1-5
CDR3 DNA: TGTGCCAGCAGCGGCCTTGGACGTGGGAGCCGTCAGCCCCAGCATTTT
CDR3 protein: CASSGLGRGSRQPQHF

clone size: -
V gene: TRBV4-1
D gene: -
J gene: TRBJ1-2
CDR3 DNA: TGCGCCAGCAGCCAAAGGCCAGGGGACTATGGCTACACCTTC
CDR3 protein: CASSQRPGDYGYTF

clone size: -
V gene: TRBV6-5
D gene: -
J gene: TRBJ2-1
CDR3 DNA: TGTGCCAGCAGTTCAAACCCCTACAATGAGCAGTTCTTC
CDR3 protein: CASSSNPYNEQFF

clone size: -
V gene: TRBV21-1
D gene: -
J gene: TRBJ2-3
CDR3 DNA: -
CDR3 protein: CASSKDWAGGNTDTQYF

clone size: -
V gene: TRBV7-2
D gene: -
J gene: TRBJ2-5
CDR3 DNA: TGTGCCAGCAGCCGCCAGCAGGCGGGTCGAGAGACCCAGTACTTC
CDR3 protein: CASSRQQAGRETQYF

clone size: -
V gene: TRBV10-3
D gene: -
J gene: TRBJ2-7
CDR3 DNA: TGTGCCATCAGTGAGTCGGCAGGGACACAACCCACCTACGAGCAGTACTTC
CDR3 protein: CAISESAGTQPTYEQYF

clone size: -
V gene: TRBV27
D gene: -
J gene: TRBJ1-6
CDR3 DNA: TGTGCCAGCACCGGGGCTTTAGCAGGGTCACCCCTCCACTTT
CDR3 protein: CASTGALAGSPLHF

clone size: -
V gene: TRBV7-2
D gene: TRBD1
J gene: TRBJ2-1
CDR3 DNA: TGTGCCAGCAGCCGACAGGGGATTAGCTCCTACAATGAGCAGTTCTTC
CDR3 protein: CASSRQGISSYNEQFF

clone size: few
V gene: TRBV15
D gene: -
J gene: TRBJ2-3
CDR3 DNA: TGTGCCACCAGCAGAGAGAGAGGTAGCACAGATACGCAGTATTTT
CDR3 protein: CATSRERGSTDTQYF

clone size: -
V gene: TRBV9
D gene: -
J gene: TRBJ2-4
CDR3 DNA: TGTGCCAGCAGCGCCGGGGGTAACAAAAACATTCAGTACTTC
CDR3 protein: CASSAGGNKNIQYF

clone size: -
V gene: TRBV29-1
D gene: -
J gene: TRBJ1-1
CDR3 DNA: TGCAGCGTTGGAGTTATGGGCACTGAAGCTTTCTTT
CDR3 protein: CSVGVMGTEAFF